This paragraph covers one TCR beta chain sequence. Its recognized antigen is unknown. Within one base of it there is no much larger clone, and no base qualities were kept. TCRbeta CDR3 regions were amplified from genomic DNA using the immunoSEQ Assay, a bias-controlled multiplex PCR. On the study's bioinformatics: The number of nucleated cells in each sample was estimated by amplification of reference gene primers within the assay. Sequence reads were collapsed and filtered to measure the absolute abundance of every unique TCRbeta CDR3 rearrangement. For each sample, productive Simpson clonality was calculated by taking the square root of Simpson's diversity index across productive rearrangements. TCRdb obtained this table from immuneACCESS and retained in-frame rearrangements with V and J assigned. These tables miss some clones; where compared with another copy, unresolved V genes account for less than half of the shortfall, and the remainder is unexplained. The V and J calls and the clone size are those of that table, but D and trimming were determined from the DNA. This sample holds under 200,000 clones; approximately 88% were observed only once. The ten largest clonotypes hold roughly 13% of the sample.

This entry belongs to a study of blood T cell repertoires in COVID-19 (dated by TCRdb to 2020 to 2021). Study-wide context: The collaborator samples originated in the United States, Italy and Spain and spanned the acute and convalescent phases of COVID-19. The prospective study material was composed of cDNA or gDNA derived from T cells, B-cell-depleted T cells, or PBMCs. Subjects who had been exposed to COVID-19, were actively infected with it, or had recovered from it provided the deeply sampled blood TCRbeta repertoires that made up the dataset. A freely available public database, intended as a resource for researchers studying the immune response to SARS-CoV-2, is where the repertoires were released. The samples were drawn from the first 160 participants of the ongoing ImmuneRACE study and from 1,254 subjects provided by 6 global collaborators. Nearly every sample came with metadata listing a de-identified subject ID, COVID-19 status, age in years and sex. Where available, HLA class I and class II types were taken from metadata supplied by the sample provider and were not determined by assay-based typing. Overall study outcomes, separate from this receptor: How much clinical and demographic metadata was included differed by source and by participant, and the metadata was provided uncurated.

V has 5 bases trimmed and J has 6 bases trimmed; junction bases matching no gene number 14. Taken from the germline V gene (reference sequence), the CDR1 and CDR2 loops are SGHKS and YYEKEE. Taken from cysteine to phenylalanine, the CDR3 has 17 residues. Only CDR3 DNA is held: 51 bases, read in frame from base 1. Participants in the prospective study were aged about 18 to 95 years, lived in more than 20 United States geographic areas, and enrolled through a virtual design. To assign participants to cohorts, the prospective study relied on clinical history that participants themselves reported in a screening survey and a study questionnaire. ImmuneRACE Cohort 3 recovered participants were defined by two consecutive negative NP/OP PCR tests, healthcare professional clearance, or symptom resolution. In the prospective study, mobile phlebotomists collected whole blood, serum and a nasopharyngeal or oropharyngeal swab from each participant. Prospective study participants could optionally give additional blood draws and questionnaires over an approximately 2-month period. Before DNA extraction, prospective study blood samples were shipped either frozen or at room temperature.

This clonotype was obtained from an older woman who had recovered from COVID-19. The chain links TRBV5-5 with TRBJ2-1, with 10 bases in between that match TRBD2. The sample taken for sequencing was PBMCs or T cells enriched from blood (not recorded which). CDR3 sequence: CASSPAAGGLSPNEQFF. The nucleotides read TGTGCCAGCAGTCCGGCAGCGGGGGGGCTTTCGCCCAATGAGCAGTTCTTC.